This T cell receptor beta chain came from a study of T cell responses to AZD1222 COVID-19 vaccine. This clone was recorded a few times. Measured with immunoSEQ multiplex PCR; TCRdb has only the in-frame clones, and not every one. The sample has around 200,000 clones, about 90% seen once. V was pared by 5 bases and J by 7 bases, with 18 bases between. Germline V gene sequence: CDR1 SGHTA, CDR2 FQGNSA. This CDR3 spans 16 amino acids. The chain has TRBV7-2 and TRBJ1-6, with D tentatively TRBD1 (6 bases). The input for sequencing was peripheral blood, taken on day 0 of AZD1222 vaccination. This TCR was sampled from an adult in good health. CDR3 loop: CASSTREQGGNSPLHF. As DNA, the CDR3 is TGTGCCAGCAGCACAAGGGAACAGGGAGGCAATTCACCCCTCCACTTT.